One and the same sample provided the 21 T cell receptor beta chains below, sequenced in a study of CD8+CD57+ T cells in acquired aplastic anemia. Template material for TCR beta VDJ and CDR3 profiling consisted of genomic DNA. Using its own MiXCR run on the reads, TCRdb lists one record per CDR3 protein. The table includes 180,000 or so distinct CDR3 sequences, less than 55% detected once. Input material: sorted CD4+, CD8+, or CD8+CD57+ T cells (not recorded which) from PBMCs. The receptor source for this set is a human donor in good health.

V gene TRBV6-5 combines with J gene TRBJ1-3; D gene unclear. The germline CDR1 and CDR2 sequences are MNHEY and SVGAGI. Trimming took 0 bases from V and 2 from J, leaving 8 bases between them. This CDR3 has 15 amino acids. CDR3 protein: CASSYSLPPGNTIYF. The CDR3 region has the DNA TGTGCCAGCAGTTACTCCCTACCCCCTGGAAACACCATATATTTT.

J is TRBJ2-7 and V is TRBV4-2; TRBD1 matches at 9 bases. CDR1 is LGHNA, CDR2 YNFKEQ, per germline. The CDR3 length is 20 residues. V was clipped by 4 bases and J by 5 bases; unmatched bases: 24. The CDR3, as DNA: TGTGCCAGCAGCCGAGGGGACAGGGTAATAACGGGACTGGTAGGGGACGAGCAGTACTTC. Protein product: CASSRGDRVITGLVGDEQYF.

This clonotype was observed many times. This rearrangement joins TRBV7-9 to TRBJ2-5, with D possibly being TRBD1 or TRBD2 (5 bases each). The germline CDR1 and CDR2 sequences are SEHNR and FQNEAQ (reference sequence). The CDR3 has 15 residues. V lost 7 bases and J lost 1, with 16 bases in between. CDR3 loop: CASTPSRGGQETQYF. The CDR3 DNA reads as TGTGCCAGCACCCCTTCCCGGGGCGGCCAAGAGACCCAGTACTTC. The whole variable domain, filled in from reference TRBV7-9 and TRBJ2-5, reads DTGVSQNPRHKITKRGQNVTFRCDPISEHNRLYWYRQTLGQGPEFLTYFQNEAQLEKSRLLSDRFSAERPKGSFSTLEIQRTEQGDSAMYLCASTPSRGGQETQYFGPGTRLLVL.

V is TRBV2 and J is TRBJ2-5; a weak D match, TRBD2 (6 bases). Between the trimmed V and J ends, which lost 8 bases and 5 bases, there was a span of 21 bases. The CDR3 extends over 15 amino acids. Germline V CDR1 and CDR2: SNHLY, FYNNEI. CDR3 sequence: CASRSLGRAGETQYF. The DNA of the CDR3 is TGTGCCAGCCGCTCGCTGGGACGGGCGGGGGAGACCCAGTACTTC.

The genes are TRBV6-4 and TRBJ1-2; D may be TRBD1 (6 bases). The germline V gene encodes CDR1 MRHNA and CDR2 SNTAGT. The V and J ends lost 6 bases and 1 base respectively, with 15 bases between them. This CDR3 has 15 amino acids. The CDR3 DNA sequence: TGTGCCAGCAGACCACAGGGACTTATTAACTATGGCTACACCTTC. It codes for CASRPQGLINYGYTF.

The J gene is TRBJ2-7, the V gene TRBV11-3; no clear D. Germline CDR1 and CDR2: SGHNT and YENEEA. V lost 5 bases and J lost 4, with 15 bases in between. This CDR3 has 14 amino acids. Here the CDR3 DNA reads TGTGCCAGCAGCCCTGGTGATATGCGATACGAGCAGTACTTC. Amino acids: CASSPGDMRYEQYF.

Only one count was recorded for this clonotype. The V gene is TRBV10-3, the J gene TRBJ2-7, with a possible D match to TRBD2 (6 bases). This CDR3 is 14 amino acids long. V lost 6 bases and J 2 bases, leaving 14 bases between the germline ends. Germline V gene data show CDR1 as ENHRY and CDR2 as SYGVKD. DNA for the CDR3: TGTGCCATCAGATATCGGGGAGGTACCTACGAGCAGTACTTC. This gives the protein CAIRYRGGTYEQYF.

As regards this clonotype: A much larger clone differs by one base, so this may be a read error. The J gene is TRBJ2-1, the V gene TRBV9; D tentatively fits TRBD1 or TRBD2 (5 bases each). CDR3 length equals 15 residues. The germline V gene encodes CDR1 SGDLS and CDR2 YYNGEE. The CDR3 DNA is TGTGCCAGCAGCGTAGCAGGGACCATTTACAGTGAGCAGTTCTTC. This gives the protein CASSVAGTIYSEQFF.

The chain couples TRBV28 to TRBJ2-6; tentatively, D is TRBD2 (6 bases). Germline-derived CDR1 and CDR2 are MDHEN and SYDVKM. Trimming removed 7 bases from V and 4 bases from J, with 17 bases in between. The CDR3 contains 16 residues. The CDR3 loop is CASTLGGALGANVLTF. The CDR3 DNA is TGTGCCAGCACCCTGGGCGGGGCACTCGGGGCCAACGTCCTGACTTTC.

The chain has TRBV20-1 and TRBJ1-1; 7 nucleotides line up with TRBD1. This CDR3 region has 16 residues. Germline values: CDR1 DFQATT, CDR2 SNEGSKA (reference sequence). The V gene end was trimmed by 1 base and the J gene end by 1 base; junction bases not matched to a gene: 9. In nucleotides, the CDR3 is TGCAGTGCTAGAGGATTTGGGACAGCAAGGAACACTGAAGCTTTCTTT. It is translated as CSARGFGTARNTEAFF.

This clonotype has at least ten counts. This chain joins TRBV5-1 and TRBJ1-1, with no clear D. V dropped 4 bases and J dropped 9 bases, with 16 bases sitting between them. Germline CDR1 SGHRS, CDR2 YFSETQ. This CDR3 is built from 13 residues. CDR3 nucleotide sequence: TGCGCCAGCAGCGCAGAGCCCCCGAAGAAAGCTTTCTTT. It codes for CASSAEPPKKAFF. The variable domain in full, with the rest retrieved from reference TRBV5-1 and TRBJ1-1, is KAGVTQTPRYLIKTRGQQVTLSCSPISGHRSVSWYQQTPGQGLQFLFEYFSETQRNKGNFPGRFSGRQFSNSRSEMNVSTLELGDSALYLCASSAEPPKKAFFGQGTRLTVV.

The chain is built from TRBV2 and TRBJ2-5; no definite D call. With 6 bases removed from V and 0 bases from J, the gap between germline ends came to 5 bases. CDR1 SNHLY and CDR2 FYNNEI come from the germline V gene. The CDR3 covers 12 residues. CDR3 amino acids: CASREYQETQYF. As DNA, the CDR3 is TGTGCCAGCAGGGAATACCAAGAGACCCAGTACTTC.

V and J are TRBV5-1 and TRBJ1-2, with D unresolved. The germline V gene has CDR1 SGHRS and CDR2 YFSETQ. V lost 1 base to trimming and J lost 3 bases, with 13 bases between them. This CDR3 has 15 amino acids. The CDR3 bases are TGCGCCAGCAGCTTGACGTATCTAAATGACTATGGCTACACCTTC. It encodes CASSLTYLNDYGYTF.

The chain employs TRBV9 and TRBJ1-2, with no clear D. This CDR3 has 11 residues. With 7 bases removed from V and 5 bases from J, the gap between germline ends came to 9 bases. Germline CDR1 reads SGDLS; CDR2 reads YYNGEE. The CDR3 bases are TGTGCCAGCCTCAACCGATATGGCTACACCTTC. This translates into CASLNRYGYTF.

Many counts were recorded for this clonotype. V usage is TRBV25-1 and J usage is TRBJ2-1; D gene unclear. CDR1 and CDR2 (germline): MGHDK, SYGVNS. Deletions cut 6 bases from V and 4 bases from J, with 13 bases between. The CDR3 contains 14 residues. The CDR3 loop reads CASSDPQDYNEQFF. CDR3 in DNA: TGTGCCAGCAGCGACCCCCAAGATTACAATGAGCAGTTCTTC.

The chain's CDR3 is CASSPRTGWGTDTQYF. The CDR3 DNA reads as TGTGCCAGCAGCCCGCGGACAGGGTGGGGCACAGATACGCAGTATTTT. The chain couples TRBV3-1 to TRBJ2-3, with 8 bases lining up with TRBD1. This CDR3 has 16 amino acids. Trimming took 4 bases from V and 1 from J; bases not matched to a gene: 7. Germline-derived CDR1 and CDR2 are LGHDT and YNNKEL (reference sequence).

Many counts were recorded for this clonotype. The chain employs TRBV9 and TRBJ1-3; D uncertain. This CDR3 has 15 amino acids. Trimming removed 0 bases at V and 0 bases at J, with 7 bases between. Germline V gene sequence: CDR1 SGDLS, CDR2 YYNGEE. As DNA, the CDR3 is TGTGCCAGCAGCGTAGCGGGAAACTCTGGAAACACCATATATTTT. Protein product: CASSVAGNSGNTIYF.

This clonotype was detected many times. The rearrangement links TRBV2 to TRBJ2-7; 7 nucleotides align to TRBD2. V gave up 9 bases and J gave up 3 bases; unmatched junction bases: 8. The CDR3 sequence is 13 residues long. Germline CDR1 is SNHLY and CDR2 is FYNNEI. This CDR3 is CASGLVGLYEQYF. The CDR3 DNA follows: TGTGCCAGTGGACTAGTTGGACTCTACGAGCAGTACTTC.

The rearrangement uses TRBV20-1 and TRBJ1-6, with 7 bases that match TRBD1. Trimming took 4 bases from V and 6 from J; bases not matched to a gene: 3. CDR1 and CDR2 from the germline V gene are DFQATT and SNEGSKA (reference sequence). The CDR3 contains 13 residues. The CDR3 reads CSATRQGNSPLHF. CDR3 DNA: TGCAGTGCTACCAGACAGGGTAATTCACCCCTCCACTTT.

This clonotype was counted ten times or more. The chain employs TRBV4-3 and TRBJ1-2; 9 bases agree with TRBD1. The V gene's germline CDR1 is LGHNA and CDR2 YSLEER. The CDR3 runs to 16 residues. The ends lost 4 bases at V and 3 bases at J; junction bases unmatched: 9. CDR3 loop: CASSPRRDREHYGYTF. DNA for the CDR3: TGCGCCAGCAGCCCGAGACGGGACAGGGAGCACTATGGCTACACCTTC.

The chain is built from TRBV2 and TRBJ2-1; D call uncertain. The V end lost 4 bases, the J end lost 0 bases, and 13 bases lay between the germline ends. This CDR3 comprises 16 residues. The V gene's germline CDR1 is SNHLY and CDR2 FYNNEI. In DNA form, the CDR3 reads TGTGCCAGCAGTGTTGGTCCGGGTAGCTCCTACAATGAGCAGTTCTTC. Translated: CASSVGPGSSYNEQFF.